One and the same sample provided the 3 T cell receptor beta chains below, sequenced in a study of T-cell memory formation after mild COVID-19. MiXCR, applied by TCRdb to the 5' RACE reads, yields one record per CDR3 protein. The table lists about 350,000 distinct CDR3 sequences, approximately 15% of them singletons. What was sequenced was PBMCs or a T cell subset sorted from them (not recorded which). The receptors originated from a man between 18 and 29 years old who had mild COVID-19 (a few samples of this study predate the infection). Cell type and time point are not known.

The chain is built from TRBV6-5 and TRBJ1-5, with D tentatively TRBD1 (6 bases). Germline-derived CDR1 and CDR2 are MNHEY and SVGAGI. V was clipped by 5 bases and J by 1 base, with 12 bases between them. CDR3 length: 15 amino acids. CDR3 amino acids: CASSPPGHSNQPQHF. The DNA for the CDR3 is TGTGCCAGCAGTCCCCCGGGACACAGCAATCAGCCCCAGCATTTT.

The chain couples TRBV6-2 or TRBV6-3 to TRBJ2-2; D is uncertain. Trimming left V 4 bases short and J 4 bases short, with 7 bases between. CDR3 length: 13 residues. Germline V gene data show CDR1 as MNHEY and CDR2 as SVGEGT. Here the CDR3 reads CASSWSATGELFF. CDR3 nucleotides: TGTGCCAGCAGTTGGTCGGCCACCGGGGAGCTGTTTTTT.

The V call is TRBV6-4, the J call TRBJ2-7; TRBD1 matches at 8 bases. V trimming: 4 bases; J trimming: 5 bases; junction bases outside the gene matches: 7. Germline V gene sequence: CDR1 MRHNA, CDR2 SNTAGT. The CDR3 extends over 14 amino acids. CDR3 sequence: CASSGTGRLDEQYF. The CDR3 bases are TGTGCCAGCAGTGGGACAGGGAGGCTCGACGAGCAGTACTTC.